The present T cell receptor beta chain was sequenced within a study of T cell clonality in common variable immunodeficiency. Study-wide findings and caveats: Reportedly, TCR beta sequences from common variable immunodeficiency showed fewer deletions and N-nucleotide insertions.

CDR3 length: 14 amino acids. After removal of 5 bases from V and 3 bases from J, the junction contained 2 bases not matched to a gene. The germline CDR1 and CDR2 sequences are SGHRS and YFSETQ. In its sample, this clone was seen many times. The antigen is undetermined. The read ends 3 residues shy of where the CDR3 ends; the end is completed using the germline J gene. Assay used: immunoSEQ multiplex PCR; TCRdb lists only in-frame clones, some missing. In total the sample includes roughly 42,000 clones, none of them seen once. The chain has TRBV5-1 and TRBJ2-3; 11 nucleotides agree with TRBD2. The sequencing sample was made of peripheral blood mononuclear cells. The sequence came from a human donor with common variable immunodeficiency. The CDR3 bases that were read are TGCGCCAGCAGGTCTAGCGGGAGGACAGATACG. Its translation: CASRSSGRTDT. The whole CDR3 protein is CASRSSGRTDTQYF.